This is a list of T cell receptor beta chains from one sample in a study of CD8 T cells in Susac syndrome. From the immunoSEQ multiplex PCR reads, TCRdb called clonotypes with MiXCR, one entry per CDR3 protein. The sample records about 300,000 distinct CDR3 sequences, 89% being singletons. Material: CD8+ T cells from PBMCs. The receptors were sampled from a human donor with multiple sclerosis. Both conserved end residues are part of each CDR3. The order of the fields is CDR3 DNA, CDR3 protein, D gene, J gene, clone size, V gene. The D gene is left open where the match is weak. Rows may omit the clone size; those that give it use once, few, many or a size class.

DNA: TGTGCCAGCACCCCCGGGGAAGAGACCCAGTACTTC
CDR3: CASTPGEETQYF
D: -
J: TRBJ2-5
size: -
V: TRBV28

DNA: TGCAGCGTTGCTGGTAGGGTGGGGATGAACACTGAAGCTTTCTTT
CDR3: CSVAGRVGMNTEAFF
D: -
J: TRBJ1-1
size: -
V: TRBV29-1

DNA: TGCAGCGTTGAAAGGCAGGGAAACACCGGGGAGCTGTTTTTT
CDR3: CSVERQGNTGELFF
D: -
J: TRBJ2-2
size: -
V: TRBV29-1

DNA: TGTGCCAGCAGTATTGGACCAGGCAATGAGCAGTTCTTC
CDR3: CASSIGPGNEQFF
D: -
J: TRBJ2-1
size: -
V: TRBV12-3/TRBV12-4

DNA: TGTGCCAGCAGTACGTCCGGGACAGCCTATGGCTACACCTTC
CDR3: CASSTSGTAYGYTF
D: TRBD1
J: TRBJ1-2
size: -
V: TRBV27

DNA: TGTGCCAGCAGAGAGGGGCCGGCGATCAACAATGAGCAGTTCTTC
CDR3: CASREGPAINNEQFF
D: -
J: TRBJ2-1
size: -
V: TRBV28

DNA: TGCAGTGCTCGGACTAGCGGGAGCTACGAGCAGTACTTC
CDR3: CSARTSGSYEQYF
D: TRBD2
J: TRBJ2-7
size: -
V: TRBV20-1

DNA: TGCAGCGTTGAGGTATGGGGGGAGGCCCCTGAAGCTTTCTTT
CDR3: CSVEVWGEAPEAFF
D: -
J: TRBJ1-1
size: -
V: TRBV29-1

DNA: TGTGCCAGTGTCGTAGCGGGAGGGCCTAGGGAGGAGCAGTTCTTC
CDR3: CASVVAGGPREEQFF
D: TRBD2
J: TRBJ2-1
size: -
V: TRBV19

DNA: TGTGCCACCGAGCCCCAGGACAGCTACGAGCAGTACTTC
CDR3: CATEPQDSYEQYF
D: -
J: TRBJ2-7
size: -
V: TRBV6-2/TRBV6-3

DNA: TGTGCCAGCAGCGTAGGTGGCGGGAGAAGCACAGATACGCAGTATTTT
CDR3: CASSVGGGRSTDTQYF
D: TRBD2
J: TRBJ2-3
size: few
V: TRBV9

DNA: TGTGCCAGCAGTTCTCTGGGACTAGCGGAAGCATACGAGCAGTACTTC
CDR3: CASSSLGLAEAYEQYF
D: TRBD2
J: TRBJ2-7
size: -
V: TRBV5-5

DNA: TGTGCCAGCAGCTTAGCGGAAGGGACGGGGTCCTACAATGAGCAGTTCTTC
CDR3: CASSLAEGTGSYNEQFF
D: -
J: TRBJ2-1
size: -
V: TRBV11-3

DNA: TGCAGTGCTAGCCGACTGCAGGGAACGGGCACCGGGGAGCTGTTTTTT
CDR3: CSASRLQGTGTGELFF
D: -
J: TRBJ2-2
size: -
V: TRBV20-1

DNA: TGTGCCAGCACCCAGGGCGCCGTCATGGTTGATGAGCAGTTCTTC
CDR3: CASTQGAVMVDEQFF
D: -
J: TRBJ2-1
size: -
V: TRBV12-3/TRBV12-4

DNA: TGTGCCAGCAGTCCTCACCCCAGGTTCTACGAGCAGTACTTC
CDR3: CASSPHPRFYEQYF
D: -
J: TRBJ2-7
size: -
V: TRBV6-5

DNA: TGTGCCAGCAGCCGGCGACTAGCGGGGGACGAGCAGTACTTC
CDR3: CASSRRLAGDEQYF
D: TRBD2
J: TRBJ2-7
size: few
V: TRBV3-1

DNA: TGCAGTGCTAGAGATAGTGGGGGCACAGATACGCAGTATTTT
CDR3: CSARDSGGTDTQYF
D: -
J: TRBJ2-3
size: -
V: TRBV20-1

DNA: TGTGCCAGCTCACAATCTTGGAACTCCTACGAGCAGTACTTC
CDR3: CASSQSWNSYEQYF
D: -
J: TRBJ2-7
size: once
V: TRBV18

DNA: TGCGCCAGCAGCCTCTCCCCCTCTAGCGTCGATGAGCAGTTCTTC
CDR3: CASSLSPSSVDEQFF
D: -
J: TRBJ2-1
size: few
V: TRBV5-1

DNA: TGTGCCAGCAGTCCCCCGGGGGGGTACAATGAGCAGTTCTTC
CDR3: CASSPPGGYNEQFF
D: TRBD2
J: TRBJ2-1
size: -
V: TRBV7-9

DNA: TGTGCCAGCAGCGGGGACTTTTACTACGAGCAGTACTTC
CDR3: CASSGDFYYEQYF
D: -
J: TRBJ2-7
size: -
V: TRBV7-2

DNA: TGTGCCAGCAGTTACGCGGGACAAGGGTACGAGCAGTACTTC
CDR3: CASSYAGQGYEQYF
D: -
J: TRBJ2-7
size: once
V: TRBV6-5

DNA: TGTGCCGGAAACACAGGCTCCTCTGGAAACACCATATATTTT
CDR3: CAGNTGSSGNTIYF
D: -
J: TRBJ1-3
size: -
V: TRBV30

DNA: TGTGCCAGTAGTAGATCCACACGAGGGGCTGGAGAGACCCAGTACTTC
CDR3: CASSRSTRGAGETQYF
D: -
J: TRBJ2-5
size: -
V: TRBV19

DNA: TGTGCCAGCAGTCCTAGCTTGAACGAGCAGTACTTC
CDR3: CASSPSLNEQYF
D: -
J: TRBJ2-7
size: -
V: TRBV27

DNA: TGTGCCAGCAGCCCCCTACTCCTGGGAAGGGCCTATGAGCAGTTCTTC
CDR3: CASSPLLLGRAYEQFF
D: -
J: TRBJ2-1
size: -
V: TRBV7-9

DNA: TGTGCCAGCAGCTCCGCGGGGGTCCGGGGCACCGGGGAGCTGTTTTTT
CDR3: CASSSAGVRGTGELFF
D: TRBD2
J: TRBJ2-2
size: once
V: TRBV7-8

DNA: TGCAGCGCGCTAGCGGGAGGGAGCGAGCAGTACTTC
CDR3: CSALAGGSEQYF
D: TRBD2
J: TRBJ2-7
size: once
V: TRBV29-1

DNA: TGCAGTGCTAGACGACGGGGCTCGTGGAATTCACCCCTCCACTTT
CDR3: CSARRRGSWNSPLHF
D: -
J: TRBJ1-6
size: once
V: TRBV20-1

DNA: TGTGCCAGTAGTCTGGGGGGACGGTACAATGAGCAGTTCTTC
CDR3: CASSLGGRYNEQFF
D: -
J: TRBJ2-1
size: -
V: TRBV19

DNA: TGTGCCAGCAGTCTACTCTCGGGGGGTGAAGAGACCCAGTACTTC
CDR3: CASSLLSGGEETQYF
D: TRBD2
J: TRBJ2-5
size: -
V: TRBV27

DNA: TGTGCCAGCAGCAAAGCCCCCCACTACGAGCAGTACTTC
CDR3: CASSKAPHYEQYF
D: -
J: TRBJ2-7
size: -
V: TRBV21-1

DNA: TGTGCCAGCAGGGACGAGGGTGCAACTAATGAAAAACTGTTTTTT
CDR3: CASRDEGATNEKLFF
D: -
J: TRBJ1-4
size: -
V: TRBV2

DNA: TGTGCCAGCAGACCCTTAGGGGAAGGCTACGAGCAGTACTTC
CDR3: CASRPLGEGYEQYF
D: -
J: TRBJ2-7
size: -
V: TRBV2

DNA: TGTGCCAGCAGCGTAGGAGGGGCCACAGAGACCCAGTACTTC
CDR3: CASSVGGATETQYF
D: -
J: TRBJ2-5
size: once
V: TRBV9

DNA: TGTGCCAGTAGTATAGGGTCGGGGGCGACTGAAGCTTTCTTT
CDR3: CASSIGSGATEAFF
D: -
J: TRBJ1-1
size: -
V: TRBV19

DNA: TGCAGTGCTCCGCAGGGACTCTACGAGCAGTACTTC
CDR3: CSAPQGLYEQYF
D: -
J: TRBJ2-7
size: -
V: TRBV20-1

DNA: TGTGCCAGCAGCCCACCAGGACGGACCTACGAGCAGTACTTC
CDR3: CASSPPGRTYEQYF
D: -
J: TRBJ2-7
size: -
V: TRBV7-6

DNA: TGTGCCACCAGTGACGCGAATGAGCAGTTCTTC
CDR3: CATSDANEQFF
D: -
J: TRBJ2-1
size: -
V: TRBV24-1

DNA: TGTGCCACCAGGGACCGAACAGATACGCAGTATTTT
CDR3: CATRDRTDTQYF
D: -
J: TRBJ2-3
size: -
V: TRBV6-2/TRBV6-3

DNA: TGTGCCAGCAGCGACGGGGTGGGCGGCACAGATACGCAGTATTTT
CDR3: CASSDGVGGTDTQYF
D: -
J: TRBJ2-3
size: -
V: TRBV7-6

DNA: TGTGCCTGGAAAGACTACGAGCAGTACTTC
CDR3: CAWKDYEQYF
D: -
J: TRBJ2-7
size: -
V: TRBV30

DNA: TGTGCCACACGCGCAGGGGGTTATACAGGCGGGGAGCTGTTTTTT
CDR3: CATRAGGYTGGELFF
D: TRBD1
J: TRBJ2-2
size: -
V: TRBV2

DNA: TGCAGCGCTGAAAAAAGGGGAAACACTGAAGCTTTCTTT
CDR3: CSAEKRGNTEAFF
D: -
J: TRBJ1-1
size: -
V: TRBV29-1

DNA: TGTGCCAGCAGTTCCCGTCCACACCAGGTTAATACGCAGTATTTT
CDR3: CASSSRPHQVNTQYF
D: -
J: TRBJ2-3
size: -
V: TRBV6-2/TRBV6-3

DNA: TGCGCCAGCAGCCAAGAACCCGGGACAGGGGGCTACGAGCAGTACTTC
CDR3: CASSQEPGTGGYEQYF
D: TRBD1
J: TRBJ2-7
size: once
V: TRBV4-3

DNA: TGTGCCAGCTCACTTCCGGCGTACAATGAGCAGTTCTTC
CDR3: CASSLPAYNEQFF
D: -
J: TRBJ2-1
size: -
V: TRBV18

DNA: TGCAGTGCTAGAGATGCTCACAGCAACTATGGCTACACCTTC
CDR3: CSARDAHSNYGYTF
D: -
J: TRBJ1-2
size: -
V: TRBV20-1